This TCR beta chain was retrieved from a study of T cells after posttransplantation cyclophosphamide. This clone was seen a few times. Sequencing used immunoSEQ multiplex PCR; TCRdb keeps in-frame clones, though not all of them. The table lists 8,000 or so clones, with no singletons. Cyclophosphamide on days +3 and +4 followed busulfan-fludarabine conditioning and a marrow graft. Material: PBMCs, obtained after allogeneic stem cell transplant with posttransplant cyclophosphamide. This receptor was taken from a male patient aged 50 or older who received an allogeneic stem cell transplant from an unrelated donor, was CMV-positive, and had acute GVHD only. Some T cells here may be from the graft donor.

The CDR3 spells CASSVARGEETQYF. Written as DNA, the CDR3 is TGTGCCAGCAGCGTAGCCAGGGGGGAGGAGACCCAGTACTTC. The chain uses TRBV9 and TRBJ2-5; D perhaps matches TRBD1 (7 bases). Trimming pared 0 bases from V and 5 bases from J, leaving 11 bases between. Germline CDR1 reads SGDLS; CDR2 reads YYNGEE. This CDR3 spans 14 amino acids.